This T cell receptor (beta chain) is drawn from a study of T-cell reconstitution after alpha-beta-depleted transplantation in children. Study observations and caveats: Where alpha-beta T cells came from about two months after transplant was reportedly several hundred expanded graft clones. One year after transplant, T-cell counts and diversity came mostly from newly produced T cells.

Unique molecular identifiers were used to barcode this TCRbeta library. TCRdb fed the PCR reads into MiXCR, producing one record per CDR3 protein. In the table there are 400,000 to 450,000 distinct CDR3 sequences, roughly two fifths of which are singletons. V was clipped by 5 bases and J by 1 base, with 12 bases between them. Germline CDR1 MNHNS, CDR2 SASEGT. The CDR3 is 15 residues long. In the case of this clonotype: The antigen is undetermined.

The receptor comes from a girl between 2 and 10 years old with aplastic anemia, due to receive a stem cell transplant. This rearrangement joins TRBV6-1 to TRBJ1-5, with D possibly matching TRBD1 (5 bases). The material was PBMCs, obtained before TCRalphabeta/CD19-depleted stem cell transplant. The CDR3 DNA is TGTGCCAGCAGTCCCTACGGGGGGAGCAATCAGCCCCAGCATTTT. Encoded protein: CASSPYGGSNQPQHF.